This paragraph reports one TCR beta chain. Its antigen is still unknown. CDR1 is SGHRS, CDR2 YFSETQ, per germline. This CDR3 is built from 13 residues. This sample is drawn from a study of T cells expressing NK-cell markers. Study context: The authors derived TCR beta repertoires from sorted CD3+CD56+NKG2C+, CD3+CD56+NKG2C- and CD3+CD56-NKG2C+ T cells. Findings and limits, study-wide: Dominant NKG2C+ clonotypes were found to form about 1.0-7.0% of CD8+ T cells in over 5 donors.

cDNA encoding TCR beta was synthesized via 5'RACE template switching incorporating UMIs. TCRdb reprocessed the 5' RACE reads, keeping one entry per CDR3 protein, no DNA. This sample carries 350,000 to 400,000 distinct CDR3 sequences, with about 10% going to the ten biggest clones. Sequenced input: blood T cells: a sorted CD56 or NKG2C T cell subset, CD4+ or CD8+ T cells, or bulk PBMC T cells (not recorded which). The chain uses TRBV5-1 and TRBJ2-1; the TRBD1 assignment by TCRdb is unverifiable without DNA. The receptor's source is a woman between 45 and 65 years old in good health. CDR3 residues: CASSHGIQQNQFF.